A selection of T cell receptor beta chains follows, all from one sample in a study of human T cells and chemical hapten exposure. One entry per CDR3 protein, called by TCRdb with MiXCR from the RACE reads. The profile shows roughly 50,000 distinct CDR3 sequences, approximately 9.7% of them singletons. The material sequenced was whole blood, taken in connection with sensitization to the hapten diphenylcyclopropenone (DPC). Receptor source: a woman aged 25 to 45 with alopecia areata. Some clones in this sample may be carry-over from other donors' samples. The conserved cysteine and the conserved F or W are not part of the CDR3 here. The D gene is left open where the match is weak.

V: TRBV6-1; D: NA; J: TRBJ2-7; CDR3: ASSDYSSYEQY
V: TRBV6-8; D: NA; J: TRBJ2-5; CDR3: ASSYLGRTQETQY
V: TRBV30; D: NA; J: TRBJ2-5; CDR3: AWSVLRGAQTQY
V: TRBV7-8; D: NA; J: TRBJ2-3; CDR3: ASSPKPGLEGTDTQY
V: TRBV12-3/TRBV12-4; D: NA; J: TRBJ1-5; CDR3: ASSFGESQPQH
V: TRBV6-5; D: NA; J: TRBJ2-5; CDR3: ASSRQVGETQY
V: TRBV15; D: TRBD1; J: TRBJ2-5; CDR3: ATSRVETGEWETQY
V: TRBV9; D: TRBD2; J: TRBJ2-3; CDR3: ASSARLAGGPRDTQY
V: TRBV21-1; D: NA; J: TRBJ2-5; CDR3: ASSKGPSGTQY
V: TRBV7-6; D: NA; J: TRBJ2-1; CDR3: ASSLEGRDPRTSVGNEQF
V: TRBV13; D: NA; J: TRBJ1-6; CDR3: ASSTGTGNSPLH
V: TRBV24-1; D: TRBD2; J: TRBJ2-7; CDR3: ATGKRGASYEQY
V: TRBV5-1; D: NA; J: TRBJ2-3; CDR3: ASSLGTSNTDTQY
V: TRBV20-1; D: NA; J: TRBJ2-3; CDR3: SARHPRTGADTQY
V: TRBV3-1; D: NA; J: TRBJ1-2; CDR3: ASSQRPGQNYGYT
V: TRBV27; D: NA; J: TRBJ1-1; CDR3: ASSLSVGTEGTEAF
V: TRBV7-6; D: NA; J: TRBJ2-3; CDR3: ASSLALGTDTQY
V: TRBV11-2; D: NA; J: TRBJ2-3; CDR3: ASSLEGGLTDTQY
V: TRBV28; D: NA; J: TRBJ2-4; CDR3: ASTARATELAKNIQY
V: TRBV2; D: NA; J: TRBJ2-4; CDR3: ASSHLLGVEAYIQY
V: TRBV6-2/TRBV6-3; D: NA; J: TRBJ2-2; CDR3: ASRIQGTVGELF
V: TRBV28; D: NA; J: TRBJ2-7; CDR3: ASRPAMRAYYEQY